These 9 T cell receptor beta chains were all obtained from the same sample, sequenced in a study of blood T cell repertoires in COVID-19. Measured with immunoSEQ multiplex PCR; TCRdb has only the in-frame clones, and not every one. The table records about 220,000 clones, around four fifths of them present only once. Sequences were obtained from peripheral blood. These receptors came from a young man with active or convalescent COVID-19.

This chain uses TRBV5-4 with TRBJ2-7, with 9 bases fitting TRBD1. CDR1 and CDR2 (germline): SGHNT, YYREEE (reference sequence). This CDR3 region has 14 residues. Trimming removed 4 bases from V and 3 bases from J; junction bases left unmatched: 5. CDR3 in amino acids: CASSQTGGDYEQYF. CDR3 coding DNA: TGTGCCAGCAGCCAAACAGGGGGCGACTACGAGCAGTACTTC.

V gene TRBV6-5 combines with J gene TRBJ1-3; D call uncertain. Germline loops: CDR1 MNHEY, CDR2 SVGAGI. CDR3 length: 13 residues. V was shortened by 4 bases and J by 4 bases, with 8 bases between the two germline ends. The CDR3 DNA follows: TGTGCCAGCAGTTTCCCGGGGGGAAACACCATATATTTT. It yields the protein CASSFPGGNTIYF.

The V gene is TRBV6-5, the J gene TRBJ2-2; the D gene is possibly TRBD2 (6 bases). Germline CDR1 MNHEY, CDR2 SVGAGI. Deletions cut 6 bases from V and 6 bases from J, with 14 bases between. There are 14 residues in the CDR3. This CDR3 is CASRLAGPAGELFF. The CDR3 nucleotides are TGTGCCAGCAGGCTGGCGGGACCCGCCGGGGAGCTGTTTTTT.

This chain connects TRBV7-2 to TRBJ2-7; a weak D match, TRBD2 (5 bases). This CDR3 has 14 residues. CDR1 SGHTA and CDR2 FQGNSA come from the germline V gene. The ends were cut back, 1 base at V and 6 bases at J, with 13 bases in the middle. In DNA form, the CDR3 reads TGTGCCAGCAGCTTAGGGCGGGTGGGTACCGAGCAGTACTTC. Translated, it gives CASSLGRVGTEQYF. Together with reference TRBV7-2 and TRBJ2-7, the CDR3 gives the full variable domain: GAGVSQSPSNKVTEKGKDVELRCDPISGHTALYWYRQSLGQGLEFLIYFQGNSAPDKSGLPSDRFSAERTGGSVSTLTIQRTQQEDSAVYLCASSLGRVGTEQYFGPGTRLTVT.

V gene TRBV15 combines with J gene TRBJ1-2; D may be TRBD1 (6 bases). The CDR3 has 14 amino acids. Trimming took 0 bases from V and 4 from J, leaving 9 bases between them. Per germline, CDR1 LNHNV and CDR2 YYDKDF (reference sequence). This CDR3 reads CATSRETGTYGYTF. Here the CDR3 DNA reads TGTGCCACCAGCAGAGAGACAGGTACCTATGGCTACACCTTC.

Comment on this clone: Other nucleotide sequences from this sample produce the same CDR3. The V call is TRBV30, the J call TRBJ1-5; D is possibly TRBD1 (5 bases). The germline V gene has CDR1 GTSNPN and CDR2 SVGIG (reference sequence). Trimming removed 0 bases at V and 2 bases at J, with 5 bases between. The CDR3 spans 13 residues. CDR3 in amino acids: CAWSVQGNQPQHF. The CDR3, as DNA: TGTGCCTGGAGTGTACAGGGCAATCAGCCCCAGCATTTT. The variable domain in full, with the rest retrieved from reference TRBV30 and TRBJ1-5, is SQTIHQWPATLVQPVGSPLSLECTVEGTSNPNLYWYRQAAGRGLQLLFYSVGIGQISSEVPQNLSASRPQDRQFILSSKKLLLSDSGFYLCAWSVQGNQPQHFGDGTRLSIL.

The V call is TRBV7-9, the J call TRBJ2-5; D possibly corresponds to TRBD2 (6 bases). CDR1 and CDR2 from the germline V gene are SEHNR and FQNEAQ (reference sequence). CDR3 length: 15 residues. Trimming took 1 base from V and 11 from J, leaving 20 bases between them. Here the CDR3 reads CASSLDLRLVKKQYF. In DNA form, the CDR3 reads TGTGCCAGCAGCTTAGACCTAAGACTAGTGAAAAAACAGTACTTC. The whole variable domain, remainder taken from reference TRBV7-9 and TRBJ2-5, is DTGVSQNPRHKITKRGQNVTFRCDPISEHNRLYWYRQTLGQGPEFLTYFQNEAQLEKSRLLSDRFSAERPKGSFSTLEIQRTEQGDSAMYLCASSLDLRLVKKQYFGPGTRLLVL.

This sequence joins TRBV7-2 and TRBJ1-1, with D unclear. V lost 5 bases and J lost 1, with 8 bases in between. Germline assignment: CDR1 SGHTA and CDR2 FQGNSA. The CDR3 loop spans 13 amino acids. The CDR3 loop is CASSLNRNTEAFF. In DNA form, the CDR3 reads TGTGCCAGCAGCCTTAACAGGAACACTGAAGCTTTCTTT. The entire variable domain, with the rest obtained from reference TRBV7-2 and TRBJ1-1, is as follows: GAGVSQSPSNKVTEKGKDVELRCDPISGHTALYWYRQSLGQGLEFLIYFQGNSAPDKSGLPSDRFSAERTGGSVSTLTIQRTQQEDSAVYLCASSLNRNTEAFFGQGTRLTVV.

V usage is TRBV5-8 and J usage is TRBJ1-2, with 7 bases lining up with TRBD1. Germline lookup yields CDR1 SGHTS and CDR2 YDEGEE. This CDR3 is 14 amino acids long. The ends lost 4 bases at V and 2 bases at J; junction bases unmatched: 5. The CDR3 DNA sequence: TGTGCCAGCAGCCCGATACAGGGGAACTATGGCTACACCTTC. Amino acid sequence: CASSPIQGNYGYTF. The full variable domain, rest sourced from reference TRBV5-8 and TRBJ1-2, is EAGVTQSPTHLIKTRGQQATLRCSPISGHTSVYWYQQALGLGLQFLLWYDEGEERNRGNFPPRFSGRQFPNYSSELNVNALELEDSALYLCASSPIQGNYGYTFGSGTRLTVV.